The present TCR beta chain was sequenced within a study of CD8 T cells in Susac syndrome. The sequenced target, TCR beta, came from blood CD8+ and CD4+ T cells. FACS was used to enrich TEMRA cells, whereas the CD8+ and CD4+ T cells were obtained by negative isolation. The RNA, roughly 0.45 to 1 ug, was put through reverse transcription using random hexamers. Multiplex immunoSEQ PCR targeted 54 Vbeta and 13 Jbeta TCR beta segments. TCRdb reprocessed the immunoSEQ multiplex PCR reads with MiXCR, giving one entry per CDR3 protein. This sample carries about 210,000 distinct CDR3 sequences, approximately 93% of them seen once, and the ten largest clones take roughly 0.096%. V lost 5 bases and J 9 bases, leaving 11 bases between the germline ends. CDR3 length: 12 residues.

This clonotype was obtained from a human donor in good health. The rearrangement uses TRBV12-3 or TRBV12-4 and TRBJ2-1; D call uncertain. What was sequenced was CD4+ T cells from PBMCs. Here the CDR3 reads CASSTRGGEQFF. The CDR3, as DNA: TGTGCCAGCAGTACACGAGGCGGTGAGCAGTTCTTC.